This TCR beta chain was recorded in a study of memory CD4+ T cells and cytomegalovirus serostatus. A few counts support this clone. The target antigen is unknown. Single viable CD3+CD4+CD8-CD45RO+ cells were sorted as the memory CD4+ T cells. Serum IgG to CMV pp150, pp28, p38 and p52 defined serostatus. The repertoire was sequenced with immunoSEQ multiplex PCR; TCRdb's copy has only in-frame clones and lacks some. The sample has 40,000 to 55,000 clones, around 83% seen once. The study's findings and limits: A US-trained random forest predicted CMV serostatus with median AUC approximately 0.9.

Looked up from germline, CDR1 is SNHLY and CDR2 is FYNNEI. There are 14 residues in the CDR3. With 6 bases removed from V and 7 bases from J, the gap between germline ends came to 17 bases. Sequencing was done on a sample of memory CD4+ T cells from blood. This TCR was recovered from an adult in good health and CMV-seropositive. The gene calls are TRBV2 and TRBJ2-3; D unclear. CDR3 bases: TGTGCCAGCAGGGGCGAGACGTTAGGAAATACGCAGTATTTT. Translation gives CASRGETLGNTQYF. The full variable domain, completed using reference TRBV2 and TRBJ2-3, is EPEVTQTPSHQVTQMGQEVILRCVPISNHLYFYWYRQILGQKVEFLVSFYNNEISEKSEIFDDQFSVERPDGSNFTLKIRSTKLEDSAMYFCASRGETLGNTQYFGPGTRLTVL.